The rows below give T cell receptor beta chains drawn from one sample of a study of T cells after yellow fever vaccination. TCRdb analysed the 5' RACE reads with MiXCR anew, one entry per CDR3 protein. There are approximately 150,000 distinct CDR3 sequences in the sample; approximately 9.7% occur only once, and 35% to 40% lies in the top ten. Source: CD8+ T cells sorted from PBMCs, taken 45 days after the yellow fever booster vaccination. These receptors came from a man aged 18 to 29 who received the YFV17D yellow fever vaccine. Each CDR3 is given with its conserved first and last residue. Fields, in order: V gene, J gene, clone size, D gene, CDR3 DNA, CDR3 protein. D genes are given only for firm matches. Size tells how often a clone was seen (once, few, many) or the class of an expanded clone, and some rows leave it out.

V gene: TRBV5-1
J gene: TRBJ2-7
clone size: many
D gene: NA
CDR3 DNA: TGCGCCAGCAGCTTCGGAGGAGGGGCGAACGAGCAGTACTTC
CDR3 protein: CASSFGGGANEQYF

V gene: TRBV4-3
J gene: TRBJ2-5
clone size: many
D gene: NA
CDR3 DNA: TGCGCCAGCAGCCAAGGCCTCCAAGAGACCCAGTACTTC
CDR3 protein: CASSQGLQETQYF

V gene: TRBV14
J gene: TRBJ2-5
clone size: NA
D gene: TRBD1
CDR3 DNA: TGTGCCAGCAGCGGTCTACAGGGGGTAGTGGAGACCCAGTACTTC
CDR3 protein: CASSGLQGVVETQYF

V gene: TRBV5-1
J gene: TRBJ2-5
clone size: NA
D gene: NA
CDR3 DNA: TGCGCCAGCAGTCCGAACCAGGGGAGGGAGACCCAGTACTTC
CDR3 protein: CASSPNQGRETQYF

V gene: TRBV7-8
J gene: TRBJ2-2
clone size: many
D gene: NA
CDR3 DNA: TGTGCCGTGGCCGCGGCAGGGGTTACCGGGGAGCTGTTTTTT
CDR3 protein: CAVAAAGVTGELFF

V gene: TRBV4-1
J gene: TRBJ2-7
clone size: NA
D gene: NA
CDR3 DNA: TGCGCCAGCAGCCAAGTTCAGACCCAAGACAGGCCCTCCTACGAGCAGTACTTC
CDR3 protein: CASSQVQTQDRPSYEQYF

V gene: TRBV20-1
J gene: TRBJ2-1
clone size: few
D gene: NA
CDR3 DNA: TGCAGTGCTGCCGGGACAAGCTCCTACAATGAGCAGTTCTTC
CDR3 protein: CSAAGTSSYNEQFF

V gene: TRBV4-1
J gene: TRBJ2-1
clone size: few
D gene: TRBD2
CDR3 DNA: TGCGCCAGCAGCCAGGTGACTAGCGGGGGGGGAAATGAGCAGTTCTTC
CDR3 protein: CASSQVTSGGGNEQFF

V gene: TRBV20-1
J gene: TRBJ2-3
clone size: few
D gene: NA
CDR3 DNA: TGCAGTGCTAGAGCCCTAGCCGGAGATACGCAGTATTTT
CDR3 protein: CSARALAGDTQYF

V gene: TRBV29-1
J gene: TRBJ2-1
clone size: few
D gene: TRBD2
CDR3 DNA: TGCAGCGTTGAAGACCTACCTAGCGGGGGGATTGAAGATTACAATGAGCAGTTCTTC
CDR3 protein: CSVEDLPSGGIEDYNEQFF

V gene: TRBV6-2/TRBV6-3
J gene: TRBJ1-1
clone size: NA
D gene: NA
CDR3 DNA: TGTGCCAGCAGCCCCCCCACGGGGACTGAAGCTTTCTTT
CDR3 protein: CASSPPTGTEAFF

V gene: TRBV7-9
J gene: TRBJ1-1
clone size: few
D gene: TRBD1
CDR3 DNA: TGTGCCAGCAGCTTAGCTACAGGGGCAAACACTGAAGCTTTCTTT
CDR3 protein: CASSLATGANTEAFF

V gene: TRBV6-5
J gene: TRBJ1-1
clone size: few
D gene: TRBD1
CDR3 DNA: TGTGCCAGCAGTTACTCTCTGGGGACAGGGAAGACTGAAGCTTTCTTT
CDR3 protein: CASSYSLGTGKTEAFF

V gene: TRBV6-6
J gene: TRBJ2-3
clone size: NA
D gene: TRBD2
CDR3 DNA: TGTGCCAGCAGTTACTTGCTAGCGGGGAGTAGCACAGATACGCAGTATTTT
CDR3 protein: CASSYLLAGSSTDTQYF

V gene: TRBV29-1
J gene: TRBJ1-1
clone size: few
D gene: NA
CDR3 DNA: TGCAGCGTTCCTAACTCCGGGATAAGTTTCTTT
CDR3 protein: CSVPNSGISFF

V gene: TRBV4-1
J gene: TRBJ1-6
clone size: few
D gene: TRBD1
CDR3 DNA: TGCGCCAGCAGCCAGTCCACAGGGGCCGGTAATTCACCCCTCCACTTT
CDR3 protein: CASSQSTGAGNSPLHF

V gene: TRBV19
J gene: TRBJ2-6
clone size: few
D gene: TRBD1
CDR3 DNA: TGTGCCAGTAAATACGGGACAGGATTCGGGGGAGCTTCTGGGGCCAACGTCCTGACTTTC
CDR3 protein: CASKYGTGFGGASGANVLTF

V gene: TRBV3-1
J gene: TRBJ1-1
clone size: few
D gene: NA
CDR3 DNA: TGTGCCAGCAGCCAAGGACGTGGGGTAAAGGGCACTGAAGCTTTCTTT
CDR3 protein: CASSQGRGVKGTEAFF

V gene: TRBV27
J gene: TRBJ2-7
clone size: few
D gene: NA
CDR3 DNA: TGTGCCAGCAGTTTTGGCGGTAGCTCCTACGAGCAGTACTTC
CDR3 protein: CASSFGGSSYEQYF

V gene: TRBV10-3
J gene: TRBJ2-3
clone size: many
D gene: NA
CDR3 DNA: TGTGCCATCAGTGAGGTCAGATTCACTATTAATACGCAGTATTTT
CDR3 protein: CAISEVRFTINTQYF

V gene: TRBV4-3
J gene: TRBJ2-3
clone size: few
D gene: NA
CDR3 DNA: TGCGCCAGCAGCCAAGAAATAGGGCTAGGTGCAGATACGCAGTATTTT
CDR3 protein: CASSQEIGLGADTQYF

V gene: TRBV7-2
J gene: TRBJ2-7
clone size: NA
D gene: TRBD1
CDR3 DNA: TGTGCCAGCAGCCCGGGGGACAGGGTGTCCTACGAGCAGTACTTC
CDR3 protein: CASSPGDRVSYEQYF

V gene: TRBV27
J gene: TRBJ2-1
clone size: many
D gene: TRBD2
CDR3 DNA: TGTGCCAGCAGTCCAAGCGGGGGGGCCCGCAATGAGCAGTTCTTC
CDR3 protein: CASSPSGGARNEQFF

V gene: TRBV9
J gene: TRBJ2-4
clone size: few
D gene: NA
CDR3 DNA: TGTGCCAGCAGCGGGGGGGAAAACATTCAGTACTTC
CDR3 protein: CASSGGENIQYF

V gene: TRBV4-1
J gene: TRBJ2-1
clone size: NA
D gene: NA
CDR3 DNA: TGCGCCAGCAGCCGGGCGAGTATGGCGCGGGGTGAGCAGTTCTTC
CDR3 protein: CASSRASMARGEQFF

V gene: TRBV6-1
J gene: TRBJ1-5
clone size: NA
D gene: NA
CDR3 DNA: TGTGCCAGCAGTTCGGTAAGAAATCAGCCCCAGCATTTT
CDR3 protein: CASSSVRNQPQHF

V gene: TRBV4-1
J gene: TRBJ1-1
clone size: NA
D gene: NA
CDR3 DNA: TGCGCCAGCAGCCAAGATCCTACAGGGAGAGACACTGAAGCTTTCTTT
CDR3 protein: CASSQDPTGRDTEAFF

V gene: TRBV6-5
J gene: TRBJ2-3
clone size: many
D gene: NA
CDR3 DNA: TGTGCCAGCAGTCCAACGCCCGGGGGCCCTAGCACAGATACGCAGTATTTT
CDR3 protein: CASSPTPGGPSTDTQYF

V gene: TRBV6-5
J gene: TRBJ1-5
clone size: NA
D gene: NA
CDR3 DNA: TGTGCCAGCAGTTACTCGAAGGTACAGCCCCAGCATTTT
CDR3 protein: CASSYSKVQPQHF